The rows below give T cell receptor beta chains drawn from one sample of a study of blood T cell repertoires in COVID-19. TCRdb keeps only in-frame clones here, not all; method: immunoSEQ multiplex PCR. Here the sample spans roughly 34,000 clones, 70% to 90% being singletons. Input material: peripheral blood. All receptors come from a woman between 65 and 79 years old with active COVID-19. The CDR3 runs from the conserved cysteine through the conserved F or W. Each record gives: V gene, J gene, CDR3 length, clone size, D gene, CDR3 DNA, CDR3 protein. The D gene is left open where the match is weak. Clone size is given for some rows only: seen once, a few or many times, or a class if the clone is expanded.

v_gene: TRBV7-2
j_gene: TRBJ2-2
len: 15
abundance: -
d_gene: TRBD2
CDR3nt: TGTGCCAGCAGCTTACTGCGGGGGGGCACCGGGGAGCTGTTTTTT
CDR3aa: CASSLLRGGTGELFF

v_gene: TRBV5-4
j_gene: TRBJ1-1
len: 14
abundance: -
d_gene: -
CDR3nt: TGTGCCAGCAGCTTGTTCTCGGGAATGGGTGAAGCTTTCTTT
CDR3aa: CASSLFSGMGEAFF

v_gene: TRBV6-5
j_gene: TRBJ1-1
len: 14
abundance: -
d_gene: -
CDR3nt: TGTGCCAGCAGTTACTCGGAGGCGGGCACTGAAGCTTTCTTT
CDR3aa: CASSYSEAGTEAFF

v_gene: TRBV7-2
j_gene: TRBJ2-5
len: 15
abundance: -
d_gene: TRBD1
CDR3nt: TGTGCCAGCAGCTTATCGACAGGGGGCAGAGAGACCCAGTACTTC
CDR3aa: CASSLSTGGRETQYF

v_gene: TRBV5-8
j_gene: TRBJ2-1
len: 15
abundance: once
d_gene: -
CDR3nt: TGTGCCAGCAGCTACCCGGGAACAGTCTACAATGAGCAGTTCTTC
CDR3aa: CASSYPGTVYNEQFF

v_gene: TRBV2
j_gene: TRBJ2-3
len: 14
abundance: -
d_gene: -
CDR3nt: TGTGCCAGCAGTGACAGGGCCCGCACAGATACGCAGTATTTT
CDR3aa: CASSDRARTDTQYF

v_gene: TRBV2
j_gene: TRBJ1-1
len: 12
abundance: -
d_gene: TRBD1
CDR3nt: TGTGCCAGCAAGGACAGGGTGTCTGAAGCTTTCTTT
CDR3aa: CASKDRVSEAFF

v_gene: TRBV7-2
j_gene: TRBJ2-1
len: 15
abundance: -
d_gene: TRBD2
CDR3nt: TGTGCCAGCAGCTCCGAAGGGCGGGAGTACAATGAGCAGTTCTTC
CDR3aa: CASSSEGREYNEQFF

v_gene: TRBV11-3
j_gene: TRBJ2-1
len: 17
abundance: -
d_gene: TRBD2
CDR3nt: TGTGCCAGCAGCTTTAGCAGGGCTAGCGGGGGTGAGAATGAGCAGTTCTTC
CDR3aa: CASSFSRASGGENEQFF

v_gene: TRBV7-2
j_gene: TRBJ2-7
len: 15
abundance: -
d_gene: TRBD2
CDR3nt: TGTGCCAGCAGCCAACTAGCGGGGGGTACCTACGAGCAGTACTTC
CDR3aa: CASSQLAGGTYEQYF